This T cell receptor beta chain was documented in a study of blood T cell repertoires in COVID-19. Overall study: Acute-phase and convalescent COVID-19 samples originated in the United States, Italy and Spain. From T cells, B-cell-depleted T cells, or PBMCs came the material, which was cDNA or gDNA.

In the original processing: It was from reference gene primer amplification that nucleated cell counts were estimated. Profiling relied on immunoSEQ multiplex PCR, and the TCRdb table lists in-frame clones only, not all of them. V and J calls plus clone size are reproduced from that table; the DNA served to infer D and trimming. Of under 200,000 clones listed, 90% were seen once; the top ten hold 0.45% to 0.65%. J was trimmed by 8 bases and V by 5 bases; bases with no gene match: 8. The CDR3 consists of 13 residues. The rearrangement joins TRBV12-3 or TRBV12-4 to TRBJ1-2; 7 nucleotides align to TRBD1. Sequenced input: peripheral blood. This receptor was identified in a man between 50 and 59 years old with acute or convalescent COVID-19. CDR3 in DNA: TGTGCCAGCAGTCTTAGCGAGGGGGCAGGCTACACCTTC. It yields the protein CASSLSEGAGYTF.